This T cell receptor beta chain was recovered during a study of T cell changes during pregnancy in multiple sclerosis. The assay was immunoSEQ multiplex PCR, and TCRdb's table has in-frame clones only and misses some. The data hold about 73,000 clones, with about nine tenths observed a single time. Germline-derived CDR1 and CDR2 are WNHNN and SYGVQD (reference sequence). The V end was cut by 3 bases, the J end by 2 bases, with 10 bases between. The CDR3 sequence is 14 residues long. The sequenced sample was peripheral blood, obtained after pregnancy. The chain combines TRBV10-1 with TRBJ1-1; tentatively, D is TRBD1 (6 bases). The clonotype was recovered from a female donor in good health, enrolled as a control in a pregnancy study. Here the CDR3 DNA reads TGCGCCAGCAGTGACTCGACAGGAAACACTGAAGCTTTCTTT. Protein sequence: CASSDSTGNTEAFF.